The clone carrying this T cell receptor beta chain came up many times. The target antigen is unknown. These data originate in a study of T-cell memory formation after mild COVID-19. Using its own MiXCR run on the 5' RACE reads, TCRdb lists one record per CDR3 protein. Altogether 470,000 or so distinct CDR3 sequences are present, 20% to 30% being singletons, with the ten largest covering 12%. The V end was cut by 0 bases, the J end by 0 bases, with 6 bases between. The CDR3 length is 15 residues. The germline CDR1 and CDR2 sequences are SGHRS and YFSETQ. The study, taken as a whole, reports: The CD4+ clones that contracted clustered mainly within CM and EM, and the CD8+ clones concentrated in EMRA. The finding that pre-infection memory included some responding clones suggested that cross-reactive memory joined.

The sample consisted of PBMCs or a T cell subset sorted from them (not recorded which). The sequence was obtained from an adult woman who had mild COVID-19 (a few samples of this study predate the infection). Cell type and time point are not known. The chain joins TRBV5-1 to TRBJ2-2; tentatively, D is TRBD2 (5 bases). CDR3 nucleotide sequence: TGCGCCAGCAGCTTGGGAGGGTCGAACACCGGGGAGCTGTTTTTT. It is translated as CASSLGGSNTGELFF.